This entry is about one TCR beta chain. The antigen is not known. At one boundary the junction diverges from the germline segment, which might be a read error. This sample is drawn from a study of cytomegalovirus exposure and HLA in healthy donors. Study conclusions and caveats: TCR beta V- and J-gene trimming, according to a later analysis, was linked to a missense DCLRE1C variant. In a later analysis, CMV-associated beta chains were mostly HLA-associated, it appeared.

CDR3 length equals 15 residues. Germline V lookup: CDR1 MNHNS, CDR2 SASEGT. Amplification used 60 Vbeta primers and 13 Jbeta primers. Profiled with immunoSEQ multiplex PCR; TCRdb holds only in-frame clones, not every one. Among 60,000 to 85,000 clones listed, about 79% were seen once. Specimen: PBMCs. The TCR originated in a man aged 65 to 79 in good health and CMV-seropositive. V gene TRBV6-1 combines with J gene TRBJ2-5; the match to TRBD1 covers 9 bases. CDR3 sequence reads: CASSEAGQGVDARDF. DNA of the CDR3: TGTGCCAGCAGTGAAGCGGGACAGGGTGTGGATGCGAGGGACTTC.